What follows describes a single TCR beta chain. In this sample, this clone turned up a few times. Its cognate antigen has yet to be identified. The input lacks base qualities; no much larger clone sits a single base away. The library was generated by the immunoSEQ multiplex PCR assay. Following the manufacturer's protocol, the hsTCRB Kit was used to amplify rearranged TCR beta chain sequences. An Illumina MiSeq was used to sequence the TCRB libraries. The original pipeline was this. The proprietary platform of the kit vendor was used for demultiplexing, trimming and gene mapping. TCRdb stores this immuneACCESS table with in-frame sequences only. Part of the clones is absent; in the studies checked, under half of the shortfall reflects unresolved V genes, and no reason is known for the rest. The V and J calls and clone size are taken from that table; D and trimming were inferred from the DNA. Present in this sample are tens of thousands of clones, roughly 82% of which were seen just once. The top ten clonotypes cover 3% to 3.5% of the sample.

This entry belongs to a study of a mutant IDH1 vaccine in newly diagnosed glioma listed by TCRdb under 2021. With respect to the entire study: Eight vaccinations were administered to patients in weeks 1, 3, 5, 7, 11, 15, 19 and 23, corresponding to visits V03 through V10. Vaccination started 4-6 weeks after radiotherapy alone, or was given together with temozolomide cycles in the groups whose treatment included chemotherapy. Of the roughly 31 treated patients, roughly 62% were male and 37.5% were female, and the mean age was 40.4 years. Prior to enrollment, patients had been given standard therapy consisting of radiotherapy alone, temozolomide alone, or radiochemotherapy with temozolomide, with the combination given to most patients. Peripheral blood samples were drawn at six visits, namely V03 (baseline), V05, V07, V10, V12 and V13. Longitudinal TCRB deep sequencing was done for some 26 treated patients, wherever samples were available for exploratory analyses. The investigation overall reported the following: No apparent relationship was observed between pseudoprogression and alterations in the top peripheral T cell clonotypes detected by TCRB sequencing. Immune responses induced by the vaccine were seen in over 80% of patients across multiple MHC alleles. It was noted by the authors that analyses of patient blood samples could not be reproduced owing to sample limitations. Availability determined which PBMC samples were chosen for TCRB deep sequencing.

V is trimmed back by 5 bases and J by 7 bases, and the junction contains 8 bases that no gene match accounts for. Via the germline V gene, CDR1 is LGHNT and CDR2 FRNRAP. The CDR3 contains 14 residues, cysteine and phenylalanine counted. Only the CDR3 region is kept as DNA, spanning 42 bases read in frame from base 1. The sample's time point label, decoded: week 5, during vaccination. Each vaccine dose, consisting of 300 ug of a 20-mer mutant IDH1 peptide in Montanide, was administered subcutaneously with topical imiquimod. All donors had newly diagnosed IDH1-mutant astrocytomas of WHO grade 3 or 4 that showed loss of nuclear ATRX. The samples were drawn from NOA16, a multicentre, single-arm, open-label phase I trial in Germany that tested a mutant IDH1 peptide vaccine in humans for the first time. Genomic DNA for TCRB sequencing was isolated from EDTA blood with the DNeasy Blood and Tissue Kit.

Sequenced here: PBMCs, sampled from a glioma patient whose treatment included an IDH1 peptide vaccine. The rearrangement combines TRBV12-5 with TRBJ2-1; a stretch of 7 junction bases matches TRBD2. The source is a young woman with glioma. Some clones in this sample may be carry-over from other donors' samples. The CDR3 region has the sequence CASGLGLVGNEQFF. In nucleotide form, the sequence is TGTGCTAGTGGTCTAGGACTAGTAGGTAATGAGCAGTTCTTC. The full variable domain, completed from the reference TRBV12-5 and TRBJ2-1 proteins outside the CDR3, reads DARVTQTPRHKVTEMGQEVTMRCQPILGHNTVFWYRQTMMQGLELLAYFRNRAPLDDSGMPKDRFSAEMPDATLATLKIQPSEPRDSAVYFCASGLGLVGNEQFFGPGTRLTVL.